Each of the 26 T cell receptor beta chains below was sequenced from the same sample in a study of PD-1 blockade in classical Hodgkin lymphoma. Profiled with immunoSEQ multiplex PCR; TCRdb holds only in-frame clones, not every one. The sample yields about 36,000 clones, 69% seen once. Each of the patients experienced relapse following autologous stem cell transplantation, and their brentuximab vedotin exposure differed. The sequenced sample was peripheral blood mononuclear cells (PBMCs), obtained before the second cycle of nivolumab. These receptors originate from a human donor with classical Hodgkin lymphoma.

This clone came up a few times. V usage is TRBV5-1 and J usage is TRBJ2-1, with 14 bases lining up with TRBD2. The CDR3 sequence is 15 residues long. Germline CDR1 reads SGHRS; CDR2 reads YFSETQ. Unmatched junction bases numbered 7, after V lost 4 bases and J lost 10 bases. CDR3 in DNA: TGCGCCAGCAGCCTCCGGACTAGCGGGGGGCACGAGCAGTTCTTC. Protein: CASSLRTSGGHEQFF.

This rearrangement joins TRBV27 to TRBJ1-2; 10 positions agree with TRBD1. V shed 2 bases, J shed 4 bases, and the junction held 7 bases outside the gene matches. The CDR3 sequence is 16 residues long. The V gene's germline CDR1 is MNHEY and CDR2 SMNVEV (reference sequence). As DNA, the CDR3 is TGTGCCAGCAGTTTACGGGGGACAGGGGTTTTCTATGGCTACACCTTC. It encodes CASSLRGTGVFYGYTF.

The rearrangement uses TRBV9 and TRBJ2-7, with D possibly TRBD1 on 5 matching bases. With 5 bases removed from V and 3 bases from J, the gap between germline ends came to 18 bases. Germline CDR1 and CDR2: SGDLS and YYNGEE. CDR3 length: 15 residues. The DNA for the CDR3 is TGTGCCAGCAGTCCTTCCGACAGTTCGTTCTACGAGCAGTACTTC. Its protein is CASSPSDSSFYEQYF. Combining the CDR3 with reference TRBV9 and TRBJ2-7 gives the whole variable domain DSGVTQTPKHLITATGQRVTLRCSPRSGDLSVYWYQQSLDQGLQFLIQYYNGEERAKGNILERFSAQQFPDLHSELNLSSLELGDSALYFCASSPSDSSFYEQYFGPGTRLTVT.

The chain recombines TRBV7-9 with TRBJ2-2; possibly TRBD1 for D (6 bases). This CDR3 has 16 residues. Trimming took 3 bases from V and 4 from J, leaving 15 bases between them. Per germline, CDR1 SEHNR and CDR2 FQNEAQ (reference sequence). CDR3 in amino acids: CASSFNRVMGTGELFF. CDR3 nucleotide sequence: TGTGCCAGCAGCTTCAACAGGGTTATGGGCACCGGGGAGCTGTTTTTT.

The chain uses TRBV5-1 and TRBJ2-7; maybe TRBD2 (6 bases). The V and J ends lost 4 bases and 0 bases respectively, with 14 bases between them. This CDR3 is 15 amino acids long. Germline values: CDR1 SGHRS, CDR2 YFSETQ. CDR3 DNA: TGCGCCAGCAGCGAGGGACTCACGAGCTCCTACGAGCAGTACTTC. Translation: CASSEGLTSSYEQYF.

This chain joins TRBV28 and TRBJ2-7, with D perhaps matching TRBD2 (6 bases). This CDR3 contains 12 residues. Germline CDR1 reads MDHEN; CDR2 reads SYDVKM. Trimming left V 8 bases short and J 6 bases short, with 14 bases between. CDR3 sequence (DNA): TGTGCCAGCCAGAGGGGAGGTGGCGAGCAGTACTTC. It codes for CASQRGGGEQYF.

This rearrangement joins TRBV5-1 to TRBJ1-1; weak D call: TRBD1 (5 bases). The length of the CDR3 is 12 residues. Germline CDR1 and CDR2: SGHRS and YFSETQ. V dropped 1 base and J dropped 6 bases, with 7 bases sitting between them. In DNA, the CDR3 is TGCGCCAGCAGCTTGTTGGGGGCTGAAGCTTTCTTT. This sequence encodes CASSLLGAEAFF.

V and J are TRBV7-2 and TRBJ2-1, with 7 bases fitting TRBD2. The V and J ends lost 0 bases and 4 bases, in that order; junction bases with no gene match: 6. Germline V gene sequence: CDR1 SGHTA, CDR2 FQGNSA. This CDR3 comprises 16 residues. CDR3 region: CASSLAGAGVYNEQFF. The CDR3 DNA reads TGTGCCAGCAGCTTAGCTGGGGCGGGAGTTTACAATGAGCAGTTCTTC.

This clone has only a few counts. The CDR3 reads CATAPGTGSYEQYF. The CDR3 bases are TGTGCCACCGCGCCGGGGACAGGGTCCTACGAGCAGTACTTC. This rearrangement joins TRBV6-5 to TRBJ2-7; 9 positions agree with TRBD1. V shed 10 bases and J 1 base; nucleotides not matched to a gene: 8. The CDR3 length is 14 residues. The germline gives CDR1 MNHEY, CDR2 SVGAGI.

V is TRBV2 and J is TRBJ2-5; either TRBD1 or TRBD2 may fit D (5 bases each). Trimming took 6 bases from V and 0 from J, leaving 14 bases between them. The CDR3 runs 15 residues. The germline CDR1 and CDR2 sequences are SNHLY and FYNNEI. The CDR3 reads CASSPQGVYQETQYF. The CDR3 coding sequence is TGTGCCAGCAGCCCTCAGGGAGTGTACCAAGAGACCCAGTACTTC.

The chain recombines TRBV18 with TRBJ2-7, with no clear D. CDR1 is KGHSH and CDR2 is LQKENI in the germline V gene. Trimming took 4 bases from V and 2 from J, leaving 15 bases between them. This CDR3 region has 15 residues. In DNA form, the CDR3 reads TGTGCCAGCTCACTTATGAGGAATGCACCCTACGAGCAGTACTTC. Its protein is CASSLMRNAPYEQYF.

This clone was detected once. The same CDR3 also results from other DNA sequences found in this sample. V and J are TRBV4-3 and TRBJ2-1, with TRBD2 matching 10 bases. With 4 bases clipped from V and 3 bases from J, the junction kept 3 bases outside the gene matches. CDR3 size: 15 residues. Germline lookup yields CDR1 LGHNA and CDR2 YSLEER. The CDR3 DNA follows: TGCGCCAGCAGCCCGGGGACTAGCGTCTACAATGAGCAGTTCTTC. It encodes CASSPGTSVYNEQFF.

J is TRBJ1-2 and V is TRBV9; 9 bases agree with TRBD1. Germline CDR1 reads SGDLS; CDR2 reads YYNGEE. This CDR3 spans 15 amino acids. Losses at the gene ends were 4 bases for V and 5 bases for J; bases not matched to a gene: 9. The CDR3 sequence is CASSPQSGTGYGYTF. The DNA of the CDR3 is TGTGCCAGCAGCCCCCAGTCCGGGACAGGGTATGGCTACACCTTC.

This rearrangement joins TRBV5-1 to TRBJ2-5; the match to TRBD1 covers 7 bases. Losses at the gene ends were 0 bases for V and 3 bases for J; bases not matched to a gene: 2. Germline V CDR1 and CDR2: SGHRS, YFSETQ. The CDR3 consists of 14 residues. CDR3 in amino acids: CASSLGQGKETQYF. CDR3 DNA sequence: TGCGCCAGCAGCTTGGGACAGGGAAAAGAGACCCAGTACTTC. Together with reference TRBV5-1 and TRBJ2-5, the CDR3 gives the full variable domain: KAGVTQTPRYLIKTRGQQVTLSCSPISGHRSVSWYQQTPGQGLQFLFEYFSETQRNKGNFPGRFSGRQFSNSRSEMNVSTLELGDSALYLCASSLGQGKETQYFGPGTRLLVL.

This clone showed up many times. This chain links TRBV5-1 with TRBJ2-7; unclear D gene. Trimming took off 1 base at V and 2 bases at J, with 13 bases between the two ends. The CDR3 has 15 residues. Germline V CDR1 and CDR2: SGHRS, YFSETQ. The CDR3 sequence is CASSLMGNGAYEQYF. The DNA of the CDR3 is TGCGCCAGCAGCTTGATGGGTAACGGAGCCTACGAGCAGTACTTC.

V gene TRBV6-5 combines with J gene TRBJ2-1, with D uncertain. Deletions cut 10 bases from V and 4 bases from J, with 8 bases between. CDR1 MNHEY and CDR2 SVGAGI come from the germline V gene. The CDR3 runs 11 residues. CDR3 residues: CATQEYNEQFF. The CDR3 region has the DNA TGTGCCACCCAAGAGTACAATGAGCAGTTCTTC.

The CDR3 is CASSYSRLANEQFF. CDR3 bases: TGTGCCAGCAGTTACTCGAGACTGGCAAATGAGCAGTTCTTC. V and J are TRBV6-5 and TRBJ2-1; no clear D. The CDR3 runs 14 residues. Deletions cut 0 bases from V and 7 bases from J, with 10 bases between. Germline CDR1 is MNHEY and CDR2 is SVGAGI.

This sequence joins TRBV9 and TRBJ2-7; perhaps D is TRBD1 or TRBD2 (5 bases each). V gave up 4 bases and J gave up 7 bases, with 21 bases separating them. Germline CDR1 and CDR2: SGDLS and YYNGEE. The CDR3 has 15 amino acids. CDR3 nucleotide sequence: TGTGCCAGCAGCACTTCTGGGGCTAGCCAGAGGGAGCAGTACTTC. Amino acid sequence: CASSTSGASQREQYF.

This chain links TRBV28 with TRBJ1-2, with 8 bases that match TRBD1. Trimming cost V 0 bases and J 7 bases; bases outside gene matches: 10. The CDR3 is made up of 16 amino acids. Germline V gives CDR1 MDHEN, CDR2 SYDVKM. The CDR3 loop reads CASSLWAVGQGSGYTF. CDR3 nucleotide sequence: TGTGCCAGCAGTTTATGGGCCGTAGGACAGGGTTCTGGCTACACCTTC.

This clone has only a few counts. The V and J genes are TRBV18 and TRBJ1-1, with D maybe TRBD1 (5 bases). CDR1 is KGHSH, CDR2 LQKENI, per germline. Trimming pared 6 bases from V and 0 bases from J, leaving 8 bases between. The CDR3 spans 13 residues. For the CDR3, the DNA is TGTGCCAGCTCGGAGGGGCTGAACACTGAAGCTTTCTTT. This sequence encodes CASSEGLNTEAFF.

The V call is TRBV7-2, the J call TRBJ1-2; 7 bases are shared with TRBD1. V was clipped by 0 bases and J by 8 bases; unmatched bases: 6. Germline V gene sequence: CDR1 SGHTA, CDR2 FQGNSA. This CDR3 spans 14 amino acids. The DNA for the CDR3 is TGTGCCAGCAGCTTAGCGGAGACAGGGCTCGGCTACACCTTC. This translates into CASSLAETGLGYTF. Filled out from reference TRBV7-2 and TRBJ1-2, the complete variable domain reads GAGVSQSPSNKVTEKGKDVELRCDPISGHTALYWYRQSLGQGLEFLIYFQGNSAPDKSGLPSDRFSAERTGGSVSTLTIQRTQQEDSAVYLCASSLAETGLGYTFGSGTRLTVV.

On this clone: The germline gene is not matched at one end of the junction; a read error may be the cause. The chain couples TRBV30 to TRBJ1-5; TRBD1 agrees at 7 bases. CDR1 GTSNPN and CDR2 SVGIG come from the germline V gene (reference sequence). This CDR3 is 13 amino acids long. This CDR3 is CARSEQGLQPQHF. The CDR3 DNA follows: TGTGCCCGGAGTGAACAGGGGCTTCAGCCCCAGCATTTT.

This chain joins TRBV19 and TRBJ1-1; no clear D. Trimming took 9 bases from V and 1 from J, leaving 21 bases between them. This CDR3 has 16 residues. Per the germline V gene, CDR1 is LNHDA and CDR2 is SQIVND (reference sequence). This chain's CDR3 is CASSPGSKGGNTEAFF. DNA of the CDR3: TGTGCCAGCTCCCCCGGGTCTAAGGGTGGGAACACTGAAGCTTTCTTT.

This clone is medium-sized in the sample. The chain couples TRBV10-3 to TRBJ2-1; D tentatively fits TRBD1 or TRBD2 (6 bases each). Germline V gives CDR1 ENHRY, CDR2 SYGVKD. V was pared by 4 bases and J by 6 bases, with 16 bases between. The length of the CDR3 is 15 residues. The CDR3 region is CAISVISKGGNEQFF. CDR3 nucleotides: TGTGCCATCAGTGTAATCTCGAAGGGGGGCAATGAGCAGTTCTTC.

The chain is built from TRBV18 and TRBJ2-5; TRBD2 might be the D (5 bases). This CDR3 has 13 residues. Trimming stripped 1 base from V and 5 bases from J, with 8 bases between. CDR1 KGHSH and CDR2 LQKENI come from the germline V gene. The CDR3 DNA reads as TGTGCCAGCTCACCACAGGAGGTCGAGACCCAGTACTTC. Its protein product is CASSPQEVETQYF.

The chain couples TRBV13 to TRBJ1-2; 9 nucleotides match TRBD1. Germline CDR1 and CDR2: PRHDT and FYEKMQ (reference sequence). The CDR3 is 13 amino acids. The junction had 5 bases not matched to a gene; V was cut back by 5 bases and J by 7 bases. The CDR3 DNA is TGTGCCAGCAGCCCCCAGGACAGGGGTGGCTACACCTTC. Its protein is CASSPQDRGGYTF.